Here is one TCR beta chain with its context. Antigen specificity is unknown. This record belongs to a study of T cells in Graves' hyperthyroidism and ophthalmopathy. Overall study: Before treatment of any kind, peripheral blood was taken at initial diagnosis.

Germline values: CDR1 KGHDR, CDR2 SFDVKD. Trimming at V came to 7 bases and at J to 4 bases, leaving 3 bases not matched to a gene. CDR3 length equals 14 residues. RNA transcripts gave rise to amplified TCR beta CDR3 regions. HTBI primers drove first-round RT-PCR of the TCR CDR3. MiXCR was run by TCRdb on the multiplex PCR reads, yielding one entry per CDR3 protein. The repertoire consists of hundreds of thousands of distinct CDR3 sequences, with more than 20% occurring once and the leading ten covering 34%. Findings and limits, study-wide: A model built on 13 V-J features separated ophthalmopathy from stable hyperthyroidism. Most clonotypes expanded in the thyroid (above 0.001) were also present in blood.

This chain connects TRBV24-1 to TRBJ2-2, with 9 bases identical to TRBD1. What was sequenced was blood. The sequence derives from a man in his thirties or forties with Graves' ophthalmopathy. Here the CDR3 reads CATRGQGGTGELFF. The CDR3 coding sequence is TGTGCCACCAGGGGACAGGGTGGCACCGGGGAGCTGTTTTTT.